The TCR beta chain described here comes from a study of Tregs in tolerant kidney transplant recipients. Regarding the study as a whole: Findings come from small patient numbers and require larger validation.

In the case of this clone: Its antigen remains unidentified.

Unstimulated regulatory T cells (CD4+CD25+CD127-), CD4+CD25- non-regulatory cells, CD4 and CD8 cells were FACS-sorted from thawed PBMCs. Measured with immunoSEQ multiplex PCR; TCRdb has only the in-frame clones, and not every one. The table includes about 68,000 clones, 84% detected once. V lost 4 bases, J lost 3 bases, and 17 bases lay in between. Germline V gene data show CDR1 as SGHNT and CDR2 as YENEEA. The CDR3 is made up of 16 amino acids. The gene calls are TRBV11-3 and TRBJ2-3, with D perhaps TRBD2 (6 bases). The receptor's source is a human donor in good health. Input material: CD4+ T cells from blood. The DNA for the CDR3 is TGTGCCAGCAGCTCGTCGTGGGGAGGCGGTACAGATACGCAGTATTTT. Protein sequence: CASSSSWGGGTDTQYF.